The sequence of this TCR beta chain was determined in a study of blood T cell repertoires in COVID-19 (dated by TCRdb to the early 2020s). Looking at the study overall: Samples covering the acute and convalescent phases of COVID-19 were provided by collaborators in the United States, Italy and Spain. The material from the prospective study consisted of cDNA or gDNA derived from T cells, B-cell-depleted T cells, or PBMCs. Subjects who had been exposed to COVID-19, were actively infected with it, or had recovered from it provided the deeply sampled blood TCRbeta repertoires that made up the dataset. The repertoires were made available in a free public database intended to serve as a resource for research on the immune response to SARS-CoV-2. Samples were obtained from the ongoing ImmuneRACE study (first 160 participants) and from over 1,000 subjects provided by 6 global collaborators. A de-identified subject ID, COVID-19 status, age in years and sex were almost always included in the sample metadata. Where available, HLA class I and class II types were obtained from metadata supplied by the sample provider rather than from assay-based typing.

Overall results and qualifications from the work: How much clinical and demographic metadata was included differed by source and by participant, and the metadata was provided uncurated.

In regard to this clone: No cognate antigen has been identified for it. No base quality information exists; no much larger clone differs at one position.

V drops 4 bases and J drops 5 bases, leaving 17 bases in between. The CDR3 runs 15 residues from the cysteine to the phenylalanine. Only the CDR3 portion is preserved as DNA: 45 bases, with reading frame beginning at the first base. Looking up the germline V gene (reference sequence) yields CDR1 LGHDT and CDR2 YNNKEL. The immunoSEQ Assay, a bias-controlled multiplex PCR, was used to amplify TCRbeta CDR3 regions from genomic DNA. For the original study's pipeline: The number of nucleated cells in each sample was estimated by amplification of reference gene primers within the assay. To quantify the absolute abundance of each unique TCRbeta CDR3 rearrangement, sequence reads were collapsed and filtered. For each sample, productive Simpson clonality was calculated by taking the square root of Simpson's diversity index across productive rearrangements. The immuneACCESS repertoire file appears here via TCRdb, limited to in-frame rearrangements. These files lack a portion of the clones; in checked studies, under half of the deficit traces to unresolved V genes, and the cause of the others is not known. V, J and clone size are taken as reported in that table, and D and trimming were inferred from the DNA itself. Across this sample there are about 91,000 clones, with under 85% seen only once. The leading ten clones occupy less than 25% of the sample.

Collaborating institutions collected whole blood in K2EDTA tubes following their own protocols. For TCRbeta analysis, collaborator samples were shipped as frozen whole blood, as isolated PBMCs, or as DNA extracted from either sample type. This TCR was recovered from a man aged 65 to 79 with acute or convalescent COVID-19. The sequenced sample consisted of peripheral blood. The rearranged chain carries TRBV3-1 (or the pseudogene TRBV3-2) and TRBJ1-1, and possibly TRBD1, on 5 matching bases. Here the CDR3 is given as CASSRPSVGGTEAFF. The nucleotides are TGTGCCAGCAGCCGCCCCTCGGTGGGGGGGACTGAAGCTTTCTTT.